A single sample gave rise to the 29 T cell receptor beta chains below, sequenced in a study of blood T cell repertoires in COVID-19 (dated by TCRdb to 2020 to 2021). The receptor library was made with the immunoSEQ multiplex PCR assay. Sourced from immuneACCESS, this table was stored by TCRdb with only in-frame sequences that have V and J called. A share of the clones is absent; for the studies checked, an unresolved V gene accounts for under half, and the remainder has no known explanation. This sample has over 250,000 clones in its table, and around 89% of those were observed once. The ten largest clones represent 0.99% of the sample. The sample comprised peripheral blood. Receptors were obtained from a woman aged 40 to 49 who had recovered from COVID-19.

The rearrangement joins TRBV4-3 to TRBJ1-3, with D possibly matching TRBD1 (6 bases). V dropped 1 base and J dropped 2 bases, with 12 bases sitting between them. The CDR3 extends over 16 amino acids. Germline values: CDR1 LGHNA, CDR2 YSLEER. The CDR3, as DNA: TGCGCCAGCAGCCAAGCCCCCGCAGGGGCTGGAAACACCATATATTTT. Amino acids: CASSQAPAGAGNTIYF.

This clone was recorded only once. The genes are TRBV29-1 and TRBJ2-3; D is perhaps TRBD1 (7 bases). Germline V gene lookup returns CDR1 SQVTM and CDR2 ANQGSEA. V lost 7 bases, J lost 4 bases, and 15 bases lay in between. This CDR3 has 13 residues. The CDR3 DNA reads TGCAGCGCCGCCAGGGGGAGGTCAGATACGCAGTATTTT. Translating gives CSAARGRSDTQYF.

The V gene is TRBV7-2, the J gene TRBJ1-2; the D is unclear. This CDR3 region has 15 residues. Trimming removed 2 bases from V and 4 bases from J, with 14 bases in between. The germline gives CDR1 SGHTA, CDR2 FQGNSA. CDR3 in amino acids: CASSLLAGETYGYTF. CDR3 DNA: TGTGCCAGCAGCTTATTGGCCGGGGAAACCTATGGCTACACCTTC.

The chain is built from TRBV3-1 (or the pseudogene TRBV3-2) and TRBJ1-1; TRBD1 is a possible D gene (6 bases). V lost 4 bases and J 0 bases, leaving 21 bases between the germline ends. This CDR3 has 18 residues. Germline CDR1 and CDR2: LGHDT and YNNKEL (reference sequence). The CDR3 loop reads CASSRRRTLGDMNTEAFF. The CDR3 nucleotides are TGTGCCAGCAGCCGAAGACGGACCCTAGGGGACATGAACACTGAAGCTTTCTTT.

The V call is TRBV30, the J call TRBJ2-7; no firm D call. The CDR3 spans 13 residues. Germline V CDR1 and CDR2: GTSNPN, SVGIG (reference sequence). V was cut by 0 bases and J by 5 bases, with 11 bases left in between. CDR3 nucleotide sequence: TGTGCCTGGAGTGTACGGGTTTACCACGAGCAGTACTTC. It translates to CAWSVRVYHEQYF. Full variable domain (remainder filled in from reference TRBV30 and TRBJ2-7): SQTIHQWPATLVQPVGSPLSLECTVEGTSNPNLYWYRQAAGRGLQLLFYSVGIGQISSEVPQNLSASRPQDRQFILSSKKLLLSDSGFYLCAWSVRVYHEQYFGPGTRLTVT.

The V gene is TRBV27, the J gene TRBJ2-3; D uncertain. This CDR3 contains 14 residues. Germline V lookup: CDR1 MNHEY, CDR2 SMNVEV (reference sequence). V gave up 7 bases and J gave up 2 bases, with 13 bases separating them. The CDR3 is CASTLTPHTDTQYF. The CDR3 DNA follows: TGTGCCAGCACCCTGACACCCCACACAGATACGCAGTATTTT.

This clone turned up a few times. The chain couples TRBV6-2 or TRBV6-3 to TRBJ2-4, with TRBD1 identical over 8 bases. Unmatched junction bases numbered 11, after V lost 5 bases and J lost 2 bases. This CDR3 is built from 17 residues. Germline CDR1 MNHEY, CDR2 SVGEGT. The CDR3 reads CASSPRGRGPPKNIQYF. The CDR3 nucleotides are TGTGCCAGCAGTCCCAGGGGCAGGGGGCCTCCCAAAAACATTCAGTACTTC.

V and J are TRBV7-3 and TRBJ2-1; 7 bases map to TRBD2. Germline V CDR1 and CDR2: SGHTA, FQGTGA. This CDR3 spans 15 amino acids. V shed 3 bases and J 0 bases; nucleotides not matched to a gene: 2. The CDR3 protein is CASSFGGSSYNEQFF. CDR3 coding DNA: TGTGCCAGCAGCTTTGGCGGGAGCTCCTACAATGAGCAGTTCTTC.

The chain couples TRBV7-8 to TRBJ1-2; TRBD1 matches at 8 bases. The V and J ends lost 2 bases and 8 bases, in that order; junction bases with no gene match: 1. Germline V gene lookup returns CDR1 SGHVS and CDR2 FQNEAQ. The CDR3 is made up of 12 amino acids. The CDR3 is CASSLSGGGYTF. CDR3 nucleotide sequence: TGTGCCAGCAGCTTATCAGGGGGCGGCTACACCTTC.

This clone was seen only once. The chain joins TRBV10-3 to TRBJ2-2, with TRBD2 matching over 7 bases. V gave up 4 bases and J gave up 4 bases; unmatched junction bases: 9. The CDR3 consists of 16 residues. From germline, CDR1 is ENHRY and CDR2 SYGVKD. The CDR3 bases are TGTGCCATCAGTGGGGTCGGCGGGAGAGGCACCGGGGAGCTGTTTTTT. Residues: CAISGVGGRGTGELFF.

The chain joins TRBV7-2 to TRBJ2-5; no reliable D call. CDR1 is SGHTA, CDR2 FQGNSA, per germline. The CDR3 is 11 residues long. V was trimmed by 7 bases and J by 5 bases, leaving 8 bases between them. CDR3 bases: TGTGCCAGCACCATCGGGGAGACCCAGTACTTC. This sequence encodes CASTIGETQYF.

The chain couples TRBV10-3 to TRBJ1-1; 8 bases line up with TRBD1. From germline, CDR1 is ENHRY and CDR2 SYGVKD. Trimming cost V 6 bases and J 6 bases; bases outside gene matches: 9. There are 14 residues in the CDR3. CDR3 region: CAIRDGQGSAEAFF. The CDR3 coding sequence is TGTGCCATCAGGGACGGACAGGGTTCGGCTGAAGCTTTCTTT.

The V call is TRBV9, the J call TRBJ2-1; 7 bases align to TRBD2. The CDR3 covers 15 residues. V lost 5 bases and J lost 4; bases outside the gene matches: 9. Germline CDR1 and CDR2: SGDLS and YYNGEE. The CDR3 spells CASSIGRERYNEQFF. The CDR3 nucleotides are TGTGCCAGCAGTATAGGGCGGGAGAGGTACAATGAGCAGTTCTTC.

DNA for the CDR3: TGTGCCAGCAGTTTCGCCGGGGATACGCAGTATTTT. Encoded protein: CASSFAGDTQYF. The V call is TRBV12-3 or TRBV12-4, the J call TRBJ2-3; D gene uncertain. V shed 3 bases and J shed 6 bases, with 7 bases lying between them. This CDR3 is built from 12 residues.

The J gene is TRBJ1-1, the V gene TRBV7-9, with a possible D match to TRBD1 (5 bases). This CDR3 comprises 13 residues. The V gene lost 10 bases and the J gene lost 4 bases, with 16 bases spanning the gap. Germline values: CDR1 SEHNR, CDR2 FQNEAQ (reference sequence). The CDR3 reads CATSWGGGTEAFF. In DNA form, the CDR3 reads TGTGCCACCTCCTGGGGGGGAGGCACTGAAGCTTTCTTT. The variable domain in full, with the rest retrieved from reference TRBV7-9 and TRBJ1-1, is DTGVSQNPRHKITKRGQNVTFRCDPISEHNRLYWYRQTLGQGPEFLTYFQNEAQLEKSRLLSDRFSAERPKGSFSTLEIQRTEQGDSAMYLCATSWGGGTEAFFGQGTRLTVV.

The rearrangement links TRBV5-1 to TRBJ2-7; possible D gene TRBD2, 6 bases. The germline V gene has CDR1 SGHRS and CDR2 YFSETQ. The CDR3 spans 16 residues. V shed 0 bases and J shed 0 bases, with 13 bases lying between them. CDR3 loop: CASSLGGAGPSYEQYF. Written as DNA, the CDR3 is TGCGCCAGCAGCTTGGGGGGTGCGGGGCCCTCCTACGAGCAGTACTTC.

Written as DNA, the CDR3 is TGTGCCAGCTCACGAGAGGGCAATCAGCCCCAGCATTTT. This gives the protein CASSREGNQPQHF. This rearrangement joins TRBV18 to TRBJ1-5; no definite D call. CDR1 is KGHSH, CDR2 LQKENI, per germline. The V and J ends lost 4 bases and 2 bases respectively, with 6 bases between them. This CDR3 is built from 13 residues.

The chain has TRBV29-1 and TRBJ1-1; TRBD1 agrees at 7 bases. The CDR3 has 14 amino acids. Germline-derived CDR1 and CDR2 are SQVTM and ANQGSEA. Trimming at V came to 5 bases and at J to 3 bases, leaving 9 bases not matched to a gene. The CDR3 DNA is TGCAGCGTTACCCGACAGGGATCGGACACTGAAGCTTTCTTT. This codes for CSVTRQGSDTEAFF.

This chain links TRBV1 with TRBJ2-5; the D call TRBD1 from the table was never checked on the DNA. TRBV1 is classified as a pseudogene. The CDR3 covers 15 residues. In nucleotides, the CDR3 is TGCACCAGCAGCCCGTCCGGGACAGGGGGAGAGACCCAGTACTTC. It yields the protein CTSSPSGTGGETQYF.

V gene TRBV30 combines with J gene TRBJ1-1; D ambiguous. Germline V gene lookup returns CDR1 GTSNPN and CDR2 SVGIG (reference sequence). V was clipped by 2 bases and J by 3 bases, with 10 bases between them. The length of the CDR3 is 13 residues. Here the CDR3 DNA reads TGTGCCTGGAGTTCCCGGGTGGACACTGAAGCTTTCTTT. Translated: CAWSSRVDTEAFF.

V gene TRBV11-3 combines with J gene TRBJ2-5; TRBD2 matches 9 bases. V shed 5 bases and J 5 bases; nucleotides not matched to a gene: 6. Germline CDR1 is SGHNT and CDR2 is YENEEA. CDR3 length equals 14 residues. The DNA of the CDR3 is TGTGCCAGCAGCCCCGGACTAGCGTGGGAGACCCAGTACTTC. The encoded protein is CASSPGLAWETQYF.

The chain links TRBV5-8 to TRBJ2-5; 7 nucleotides line up with TRBD1. The CDR3 extends over 14 amino acids. The V gene end was trimmed by 7 bases and the J gene end by 5 bases; junction bases not matched to a gene: 11. Germline V CDR1 and CDR2: SGHTS, YDEGEE. DNA for the CDR3: TGTGCCAGCGGGATCGGGACAGTGTTTGAGACCCAGTACTTC. The encoded protein is CASGIGTVFETQYF.

The chain links TRBV5-5 to TRBJ1-4; D may be TRBD1 (5 bases). Trimming pared 0 bases from V and 7 bases from J, leaving 16 bases between. The CDR3 totals 16 residues. Looked up from germline, CDR1 is SGHKS and CDR2 is YYEKEE (reference sequence). The CDR3 nucleotides are TGTGCCAGCAGCTTGGGGTTCGGAGGGGCTTTTGAAAAACTGTTTTTT. It encodes CASSLGFGGAFEKLFF.

The CDR3 DNA follows: TGTGCCAGCAGCGTTCTAGCGGGTACCGGGGAGCTGTTTTTT. Its translation is CASSVLAGTGELFF. The rearrangement links TRBV2 to TRBJ2-2, with 8 bases fitting TRBD2. V gave up 6 bases and J gave up 5 bases; unmatched junction bases: 5. CDR3 length: 14 amino acids. Germline V gene data show CDR1 as SNHLY and CDR2 as FYNNEI.

This chain links TRBV9 with TRBJ1-2, with D perhaps matching TRBD1 (5 bases). V was pared by 0 bases and J by 5 bases, with 11 bases between. The CDR3 spans 14 residues. Per the germline V gene, CDR1 is SGDLS and CDR2 is YYNGEE. CDR3 sequence (DNA): TGTGCCAGCAGCGTAGATACAGGCCTTTATGGCTACACCTTC. It encodes CASSVDTGLYGYTF. Full variable domain (missing parts from reference TRBV9 and TRBJ1-2): DSGVTQTPKHLITATGQRVTLRCSPRSGDLSVYWYQQSLDQGLQFLIQYYNGEERAKGNILERFSAQQFPDLHSELNLSSLELGDSALYFCASSVDTGLYGYTFGSGTRLTVV.

The gene calls are TRBV5-4 and TRBJ2-2; 10 bases fit TRBD2. Germline V gene data show CDR1 as SGHNT and CDR2 as YYREEE (reference sequence). Trimming removed 0 bases from V and 3 bases from J; junction bases left unmatched: 11. The CDR3 is 19 residues long. The CDR3 here is CASSLGRASGSLDTGELFF. The CDR3 nucleotides are TGTGCCAGCAGCTTGGGTAGGGCTAGCGGGAGTTTGGACACCGGGGAGCTGTTTTTT. Combining the CDR3 with reference TRBV5-4 and TRBJ2-2 gives the whole variable domain ETGVTQSPTHLIKTRGQQVTLRCSSQSGHNTVSWYQQALGQGPQFIFQYYREEENGRGNFPPRFSGLQFPNYSSELNVNALELDDSALYLCASSLGRASGSLDTGELFFGEGSRLTVL.

V and J are TRBV11-3 and TRBJ2-2, with TRBD1 matching over 8 bases. The J segment lost 3 bases and the V segment lost 7 bases, leaving 7 bases of the junction unmatched. This CDR3 region has 15 residues. Germline V gives CDR1 SGHNT, CDR2 YENEEA. The CDR3 spells CASTPDRADTGELFF. DNA of the CDR3: TGTGCCAGCACCCCGGACAGGGCGGACACCGGGGAGCTGTTTTTT. The full variable domain, its missing parts supplied by reference TRBV11-3 and TRBJ2-2, is EAGVVQSPRYKIIEKKQPVAFWCNPISGHNTLYWYLQNLGQGPELLIRYENEEAVDDSQLPKDRFSAERLKGVDSTLKIQPAELGDSAVYLCASTPDRADTGELFFGEGSRLTVL.

This clone was detected only once. CDR3: CASSAQGHSADTQYF. The CDR3 bases are TGTGCCAGTAGTGCCCAGGGACACTCAGCAGATACGCAGTATTTT. This chain uses TRBV19 with TRBJ2-3; perhaps TRBD1 as D (6 bases). The length of the CDR3 is 15 residues. Germline assignment: CDR1 LNHDA and CDR2 SQIVND (reference sequence). With 5 bases removed from V and 4 bases from J, the gap between germline ends came to 16 bases. Combining the CDR3 with reference TRBV19 and TRBJ2-3 gives the whole variable domain DGGITQSPKYLFRKEGQNVTLSCEQNLNHDAMYWYRQDPGQGLRLIYYSQIVNDFQKGDIAEGYSVSREKKESFPLTVTSAQKNPTAFYLCASSAQGHSADTQYFGPGTRLTVL.

The chain carries TRBV5-1 and TRBJ2-1; 8 nucleotides agree with TRBD2. Germline V gene sequence: CDR1 SGHRS, CDR2 YFSETQ. V lost 1 base to trimming and J lost 7 bases; unmatched junction nucleotides: 7. The CDR3 runs 15 residues. CDR3 coding DNA: TGCGCCAGCAGCTTGCGGGCTAGCGGGCCAAATGAGCAGTTCTTC. Protein sequence: CASSLRASGPNEQFF.